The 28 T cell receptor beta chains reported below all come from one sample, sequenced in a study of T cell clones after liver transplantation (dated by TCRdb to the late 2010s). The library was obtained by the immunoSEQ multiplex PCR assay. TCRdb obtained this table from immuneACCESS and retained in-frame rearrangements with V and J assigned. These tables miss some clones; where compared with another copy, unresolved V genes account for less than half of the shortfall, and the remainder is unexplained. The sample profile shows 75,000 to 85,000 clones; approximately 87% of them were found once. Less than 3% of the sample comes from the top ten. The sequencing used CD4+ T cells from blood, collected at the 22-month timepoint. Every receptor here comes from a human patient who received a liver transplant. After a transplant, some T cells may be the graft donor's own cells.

Here the CDR3 DNA reads TGTGCCAGCAGCTTAGTGGCGGGGAAAGGGACTGAAGCTTTCTTT. Amino acid sequence: CASSLVAGKGTEAFF. This sequence joins TRBV11-2 and TRBJ1-1; no firm D call. Trimming left V 1 base short and J 5 bases short, with 14 bases between. CDR3 length: 15 amino acids. Germline CDR1 SGHAT, CDR2 FQNNGV.

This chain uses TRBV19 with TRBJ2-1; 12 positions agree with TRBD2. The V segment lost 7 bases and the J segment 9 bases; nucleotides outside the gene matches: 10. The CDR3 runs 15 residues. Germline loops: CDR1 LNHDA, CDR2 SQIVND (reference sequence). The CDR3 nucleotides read TGTGCCAGTATACAACTAGCGGGAGGTTATGGTGAGCAGTTCTTC. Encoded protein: CASIQLAGGYGEQFF.

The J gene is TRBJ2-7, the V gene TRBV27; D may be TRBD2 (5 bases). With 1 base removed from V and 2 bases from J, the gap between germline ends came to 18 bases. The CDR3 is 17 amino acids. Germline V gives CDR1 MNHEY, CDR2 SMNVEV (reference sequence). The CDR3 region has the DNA TGTGCCAGCAGTTTATTTTCCGGGAAGCAGATAGCCTACGAGCAGTACTTC. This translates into CASSLFSGKQIAYEQYF.

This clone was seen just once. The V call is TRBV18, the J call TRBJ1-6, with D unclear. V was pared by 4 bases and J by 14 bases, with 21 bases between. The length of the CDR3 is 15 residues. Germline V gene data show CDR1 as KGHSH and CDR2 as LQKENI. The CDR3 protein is CASSRSEGEPGTLHF. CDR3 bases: TGTGCCAGCTCACGGAGCGAGGGTGAGCCGGGGACCCTCCACTTT. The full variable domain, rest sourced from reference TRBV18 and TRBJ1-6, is NAGVMQNPRHLVRRRGQEARLRCSPMKGHSHVYWYRQLPEEGLKFMVYLQKENIIDESGMPKERFSAEFPKEGPSILRIQQVVRGDSAAYFCASSRSEGEPGTLHFGNGTRLTVT.

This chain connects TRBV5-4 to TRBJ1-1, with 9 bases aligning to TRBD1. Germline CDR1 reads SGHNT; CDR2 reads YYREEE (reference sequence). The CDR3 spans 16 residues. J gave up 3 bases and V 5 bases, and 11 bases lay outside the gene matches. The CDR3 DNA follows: TGTGCCAGCAGTTTGCAACTGGGACAGGGAGACACTGAAGCTTTCTTT. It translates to CASSLQLGQGDTEAFF.

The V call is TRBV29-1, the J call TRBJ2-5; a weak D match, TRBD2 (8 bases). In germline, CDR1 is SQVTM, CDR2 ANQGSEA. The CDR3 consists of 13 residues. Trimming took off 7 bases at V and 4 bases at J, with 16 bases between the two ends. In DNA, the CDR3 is TGCAGCGCTGGACTAGCAGGGGGAGAGACCCAGTACTTC. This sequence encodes CSAGLAGGETQYF.

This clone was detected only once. CDR3: CASSDRPSGNSNQPQHF. The CDR3 DNA reads TGTGCCAGTTCCGACAGGCCCTCTGGTAATAGCAATCAGCCCCAGCATTTT. The chain joins TRBV19 to TRBJ1-5; D might be TRBD1 (6 bases). This CDR3 region has 17 residues. Looked up from germline, CDR1 is LNHDA and CDR2 is SQIVND (reference sequence). V lost 8 bases to trimming and J lost 0 bases, with 20 bases between them.

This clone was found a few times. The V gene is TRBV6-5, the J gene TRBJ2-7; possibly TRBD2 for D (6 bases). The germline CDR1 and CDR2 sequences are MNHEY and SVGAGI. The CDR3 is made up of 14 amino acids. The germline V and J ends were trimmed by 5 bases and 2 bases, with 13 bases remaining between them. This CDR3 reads CASSPGLLTYEQYF. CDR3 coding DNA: TGTGCCAGCAGTCCGGGACTCTTAACCTACGAGCAGTACTTC.

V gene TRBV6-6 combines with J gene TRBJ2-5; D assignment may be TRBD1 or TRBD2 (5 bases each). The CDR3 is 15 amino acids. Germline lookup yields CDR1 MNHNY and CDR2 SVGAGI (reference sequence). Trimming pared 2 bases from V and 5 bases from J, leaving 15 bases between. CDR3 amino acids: CASSYLGGGLETQYF. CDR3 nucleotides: TGTGCCAGCAGTTACCTCGGTGGGGGTTTGGAGACCCAGTACTTC.

CDR3 DNA sequence: TGTGCCAGCAGAAACCCTCGGGACGGGGTCTCCTACAATGAGCAGTTCTTC. It specifies CASRNPRDGVSYNEQFF. The gene calls are TRBV7-2 and TRBJ2-1; perhaps D is TRBD1 or TRBD2 (5 bases each). The CDR3 runs to 17 residues. Germline V gene lookup returns CDR1 SGHTA and CDR2 FQGNSA. Trimming stripped 6 bases from V and 0 bases from J, with 18 bases between.

The CDR3 nucleotides are TGTGCCAGCAGTGAAACAGGGGACTATGGCTACACCTTC. Its protein is CASSETGDYGYTF. The rearrangement joins TRBV6-5 to TRBJ1-2; 7 bases match TRBD1. CDR1 is MNHEY, CDR2 SVGAGI, per germline. V lost 5 bases to trimming and J lost 3 bases; unmatched junction nucleotides: 3. The CDR3 runs to 13 residues.

CDR3 amino acids: CASGPGLAAYEQYF. The CDR3 bases are TGTGCCAGCGGCCCCGGGCTAGCGGCCTACGAGCAGTACTTC. The chain combines TRBV28 with TRBJ2-7, with TRBD2 matching over 7 bases. V shed 8 bases, J shed 2 bases, and the junction held 9 bases outside the gene matches. This CDR3 region has 14 residues. The germline V gene encodes CDR1 MDHEN and CDR2 SYDVKM.

CDR3 coding DNA: TGTGCCAGCAGCCCGAGGACTAGGAGCACCGGGGAGCTGTTTTTT. Translated, it gives CASSPRTRSTGELFF. This chain joins TRBV9 and TRBJ2-2, with TRBD2 matching 7 bases. There are 15 residues in the CDR3. Germline lookup yields CDR1 SGDLS and CDR2 YYNGEE. Trimming took 4 bases from V and 4 from J; bases not matched to a gene: 7.

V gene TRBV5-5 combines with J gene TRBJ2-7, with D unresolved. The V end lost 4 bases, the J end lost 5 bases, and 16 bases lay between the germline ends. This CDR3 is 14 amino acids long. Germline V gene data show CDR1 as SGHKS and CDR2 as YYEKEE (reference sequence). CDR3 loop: CASSLPSFLDEQYF. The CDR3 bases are TGTGCCAGCAGCCTACCCTCCTTTTTGGACGAGCAGTACTTC.

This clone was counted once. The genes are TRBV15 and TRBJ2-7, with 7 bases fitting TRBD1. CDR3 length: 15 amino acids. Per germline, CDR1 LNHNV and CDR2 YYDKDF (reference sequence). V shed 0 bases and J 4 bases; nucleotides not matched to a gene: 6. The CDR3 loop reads CATSRDPGQQYEQYF. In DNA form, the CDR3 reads TGTGCCACCAGCAGAGACCCGGGACAGCAATACGAGCAGTACTTC.

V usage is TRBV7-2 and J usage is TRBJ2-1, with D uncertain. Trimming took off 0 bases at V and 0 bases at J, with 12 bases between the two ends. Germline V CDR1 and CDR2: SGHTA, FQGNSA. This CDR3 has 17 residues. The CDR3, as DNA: TGTGCCAGCAGCTTAGCCCCGCTCCCGAGCTCCTACAATGAGCAGTTCTTC. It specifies CASSLAPLPSSYNEQFF.

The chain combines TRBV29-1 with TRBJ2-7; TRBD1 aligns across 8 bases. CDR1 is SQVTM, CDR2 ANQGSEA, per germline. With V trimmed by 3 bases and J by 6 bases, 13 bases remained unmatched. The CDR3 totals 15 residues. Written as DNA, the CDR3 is TGCAGCGTTGATCTTAGGAGGACAGGGTACAGCGAGCAGTACTTC. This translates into CSVDLRRTGYSEQYF.

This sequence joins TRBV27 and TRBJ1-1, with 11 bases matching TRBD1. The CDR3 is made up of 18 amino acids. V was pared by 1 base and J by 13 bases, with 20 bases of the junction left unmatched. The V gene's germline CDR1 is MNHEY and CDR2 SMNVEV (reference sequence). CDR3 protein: CASSLLMRDRGVPGKLFF. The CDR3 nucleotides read TGTGCCAGCAGTTTATTAATGAGGGACAGGGGGGTACCCGGGAAGCTTTTCTTT.

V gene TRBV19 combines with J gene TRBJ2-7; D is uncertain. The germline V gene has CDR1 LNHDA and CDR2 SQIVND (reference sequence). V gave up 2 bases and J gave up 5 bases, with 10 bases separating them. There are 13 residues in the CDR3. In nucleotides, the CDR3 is TGTGCCAGTAGTATAAAGTACACAAACGAGCAGTACTTC. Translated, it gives CASSIKYTNEQYF.

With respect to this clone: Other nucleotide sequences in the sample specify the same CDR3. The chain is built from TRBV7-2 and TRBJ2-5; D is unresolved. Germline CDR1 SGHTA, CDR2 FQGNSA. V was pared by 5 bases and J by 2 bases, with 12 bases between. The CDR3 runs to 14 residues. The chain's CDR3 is CASSPNGVQETQYF. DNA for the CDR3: TGTGCCAGCAGCCCGAATGGCGTTCAAGAGACCCAGTACTTC.

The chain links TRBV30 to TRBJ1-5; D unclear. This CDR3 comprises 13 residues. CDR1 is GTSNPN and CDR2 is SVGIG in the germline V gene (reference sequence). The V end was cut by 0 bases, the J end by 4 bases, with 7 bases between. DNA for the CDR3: TGTGCCTGGAGTGTACAGAATAATCAGCCCCAGCATTTT. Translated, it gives CAWSVQNNQPQHF.

The CDR3 bases are TGTGCCAGCAGGCCCGGAGGGGCGCTAGAGACCCAGTACTTC. Translated, it gives CASRPGGALETQYF. The V and J genes are TRBV28 and TRBJ2-5; TRBD2 is a possible D gene (6 bases). The CDR3 sequence is 14 residues long. Trimming removed 6 bases from V and 4 bases from J, with 15 bases in between. Germline assignment: CDR1 MDHEN and CDR2 SYDVKM.

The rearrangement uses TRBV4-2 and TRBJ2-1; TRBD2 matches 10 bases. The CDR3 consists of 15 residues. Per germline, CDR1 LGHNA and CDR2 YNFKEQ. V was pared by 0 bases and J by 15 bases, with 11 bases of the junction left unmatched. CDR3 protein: CASSQDSVAGGWAFF. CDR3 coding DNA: TGTGCCAGCAGCCAAGATTCAGTAGCGGGAGGCTGGGCGTTCTTC.

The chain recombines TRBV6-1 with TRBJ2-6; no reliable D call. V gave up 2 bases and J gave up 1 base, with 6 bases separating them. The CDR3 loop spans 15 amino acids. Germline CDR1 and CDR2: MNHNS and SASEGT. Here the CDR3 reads CASSELQSGANVLTF. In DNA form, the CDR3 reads TGTGCCAGCAGTGAATTACAGTCTGGGGCCAACGTCCTGACTTTC.

CDR3 residues: CASSRGASGSYEQYF. The CDR3 DNA reads as TGTGCCAGCAGCCGCGGGGCTAGCGGGAGTTACGAGCAGTACTTC. The rearrangement uses TRBV7-3 and TRBJ2-7, with 10 bases fitting TRBD2. The germline V gene encodes CDR1 SGHTA and CDR2 FQGTGA. V trimming: 5 bases; J trimming: 4 bases; junction bases outside the gene matches: 8. This CDR3 spans 15 amino acids.

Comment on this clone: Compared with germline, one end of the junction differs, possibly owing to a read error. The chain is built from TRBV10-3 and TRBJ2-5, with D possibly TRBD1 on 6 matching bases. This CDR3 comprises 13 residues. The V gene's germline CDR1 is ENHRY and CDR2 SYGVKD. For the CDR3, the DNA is TGTGCCAGCAGTGAACAGGGTGGCGAGACCCAGTACTTC. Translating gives CASSEQGGETQYF.

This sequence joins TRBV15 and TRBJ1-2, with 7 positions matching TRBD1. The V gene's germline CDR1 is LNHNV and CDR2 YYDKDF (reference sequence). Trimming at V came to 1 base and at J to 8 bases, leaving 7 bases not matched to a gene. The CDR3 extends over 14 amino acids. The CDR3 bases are TGTGCCACCAGCAGAGCCCGACAGGGCGAGGGCTACACCTTC. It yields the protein CATSRARQGEGYTF.

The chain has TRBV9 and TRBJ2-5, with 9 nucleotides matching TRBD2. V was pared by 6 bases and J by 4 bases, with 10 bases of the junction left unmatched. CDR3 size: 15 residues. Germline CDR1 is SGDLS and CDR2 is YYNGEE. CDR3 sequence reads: CASTSRGLAAETQYF. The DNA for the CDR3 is TGTGCCAGCACCTCCCGGGGACTAGCTGCAGAGACCCAGTACTTC.